The clone carrying this T cell receptor beta chain was detected only a few times. What it binds is unknown. MiXCR was run by TCRdb on the RT-PCR reads, yielding one entry per CDR3 protein. The table includes about 780,000 distinct CDR3 sequences, roughly 20% detected once. The data were obtained in a study of response to subunit inactivated influenza vaccine. Study results and caveats: The authors proposed limited new T cell recruitment per seasonal influenza vaccination.

The CDR3 loop spans 14 amino acids. Germline-derived CDR1 and CDR2 are DFQATT and SNEGSKA (reference sequence). V gave up 4 bases and J gave up 2 bases; unmatched junction bases: 4. This TCR came from a man aged 50-59 years who received an inactivated influenza vaccine. The specimen was PBMCs from blood, collected approximately 5 days after vaccination. This chain uses TRBV20-1 with TRBJ2-1; TRBD2 agrees at 8 bases. The CDR3 DNA reads as TGCAGTGCTACCACTAGCGGAGCCTACAATGAGCAGTTCTTC. Translated: CSATTSGAYNEQFF.